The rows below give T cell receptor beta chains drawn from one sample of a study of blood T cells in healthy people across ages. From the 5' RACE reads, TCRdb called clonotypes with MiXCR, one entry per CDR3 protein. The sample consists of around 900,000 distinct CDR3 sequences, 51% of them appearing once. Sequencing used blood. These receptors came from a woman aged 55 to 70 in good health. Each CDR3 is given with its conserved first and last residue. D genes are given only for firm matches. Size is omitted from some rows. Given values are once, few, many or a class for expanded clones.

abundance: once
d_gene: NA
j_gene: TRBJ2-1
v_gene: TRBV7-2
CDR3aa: CASRVTGTDSHNEQFF
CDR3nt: TGTGCCAGCAGGGTAACCGGGACGGATAGTCATAATGAGCAGTTCTTC

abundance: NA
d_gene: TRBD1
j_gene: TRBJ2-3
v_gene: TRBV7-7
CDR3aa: CASSRDRGGNTQYF
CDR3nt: TGTGCCAGCAGCCGGGACAGGGGAGGAAATACGCAGTATTTT

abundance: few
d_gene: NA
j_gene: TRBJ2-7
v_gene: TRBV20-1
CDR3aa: CSASPRGGELRKQYF
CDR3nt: TGCAGTGCTAGCCCGCGAGGGGGGGAACTACGAAAGCAGTACTTC

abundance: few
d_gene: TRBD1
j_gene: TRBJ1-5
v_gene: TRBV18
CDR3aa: CASSELDRGNNQPQHF
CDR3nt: TGTGCCAGCTCAGAACTGGACAGGGGCAACAATCAGCCCCAGCATTTT

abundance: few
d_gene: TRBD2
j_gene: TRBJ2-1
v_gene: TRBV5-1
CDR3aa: CASSLEGALAGGYNEQFF
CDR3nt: TGCGCCAGCAGCTTGGAGGGGGCGCTAGCGGGAGGGTATAATGAGCAGTTCTTC

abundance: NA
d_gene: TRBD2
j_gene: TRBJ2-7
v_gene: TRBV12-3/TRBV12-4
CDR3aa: CASSPPAGGLEQYF
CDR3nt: TGTGCCAGCAGCCCCCCTGCGGGAGGGCTAGAGCAGTACTTC

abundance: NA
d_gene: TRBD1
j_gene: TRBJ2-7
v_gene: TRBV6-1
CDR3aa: CASRGIPGQGIYEQYF
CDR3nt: TGTGCCAGCAGGGGGATTCCGGGACAGGGAATTTACGAGCAGTACTTC

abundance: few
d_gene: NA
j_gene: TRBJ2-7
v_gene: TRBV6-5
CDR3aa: CASRGTSYEQYF
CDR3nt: TGTGCCAGCAGGGGAACCTCCTACGAGCAGTACTTC

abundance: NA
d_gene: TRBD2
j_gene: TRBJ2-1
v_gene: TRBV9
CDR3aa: CASKRGGGRGYNEQFF
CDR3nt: TGTGCCAGCAAGAGAGGGGGCGGGAGGGGATACAATGAGCAGTTCTTC

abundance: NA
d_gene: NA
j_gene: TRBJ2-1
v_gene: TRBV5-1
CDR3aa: CAGSMGGDYNEQFF
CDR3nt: TGCGCCGGCAGCATGGGGGGTGACTACAATGAGCAGTTCTTC

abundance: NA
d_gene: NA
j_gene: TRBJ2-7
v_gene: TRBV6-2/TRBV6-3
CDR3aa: CASSHTIGPYEQYF
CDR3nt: TGTGCCAGCAGCCACACCATAGGCCCTTACGAGCAGTACTTC

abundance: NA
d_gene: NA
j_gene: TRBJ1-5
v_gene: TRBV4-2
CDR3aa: CASSQDQHNQPQHF
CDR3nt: TGTGCCAGCAGCCAAGATCAGCACAATCAGCCCCAGCATTTT

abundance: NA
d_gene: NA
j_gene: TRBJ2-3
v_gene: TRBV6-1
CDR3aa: CASSDGSLGDTQYF
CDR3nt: TGTGCCAGCAGTGACGGGAGTCTGGGAGATACGCAGTATTTT

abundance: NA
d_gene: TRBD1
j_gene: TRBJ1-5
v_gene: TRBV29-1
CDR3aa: CSGAGQVNQPQHF
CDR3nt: TGCAGCGGTGCAGGACAGGTCAATCAGCCCCAGCATTTT

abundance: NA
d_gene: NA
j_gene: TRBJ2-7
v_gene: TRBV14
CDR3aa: CASSQDRRGDGEQYF
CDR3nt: TGTGCCAGCAGCCAAGATCGGAGGGGGGATGGCGAGCAGTACTTC

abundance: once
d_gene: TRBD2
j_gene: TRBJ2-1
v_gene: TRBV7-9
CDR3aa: CASSQRMAGGGDEQFF
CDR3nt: TGTGCCAGCAGCCAGAGGATGGCGGGAGGGGGAGATGAGCAGTTCTTC

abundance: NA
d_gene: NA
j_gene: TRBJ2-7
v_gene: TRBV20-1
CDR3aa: CSASSPTDGDEQYF
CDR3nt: TGCAGTGCAAGTTCCCCGACGGATGGGGACGAGCAGTACTTC

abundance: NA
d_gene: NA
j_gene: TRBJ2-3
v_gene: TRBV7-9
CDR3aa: CASSSRAPSDTQYF
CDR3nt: TGTGCCAGCAGCTCCAGGGCCCCGTCAGATACGCAGTATTTT

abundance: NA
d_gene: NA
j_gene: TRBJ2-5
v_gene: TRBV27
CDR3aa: CASSITSQGFRETQYF
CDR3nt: TGTGCCAGCAGTATCACATCTCAGGGGTTTAGGGAGACCCAGTACTTC

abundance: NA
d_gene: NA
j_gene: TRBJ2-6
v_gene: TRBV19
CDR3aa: CASRGIEAGANVLTF
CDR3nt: TGTGCCAGTAGAGGGATCGAGGCTGGGGCCAACGTCCTGACTTTC

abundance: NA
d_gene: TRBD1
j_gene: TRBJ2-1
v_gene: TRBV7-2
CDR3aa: CASSHGQGLYNEQFF
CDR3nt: TGTGCCAGCAGCCATGGACAGGGCCTCTACAATGAGCAGTTCTTC

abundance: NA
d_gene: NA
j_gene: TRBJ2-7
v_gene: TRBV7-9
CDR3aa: CASSDHRRIAYEQYF
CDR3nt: TGTGCCAGCAGCGACCACAGGCGAATCGCCTACGAACAGTACTTC

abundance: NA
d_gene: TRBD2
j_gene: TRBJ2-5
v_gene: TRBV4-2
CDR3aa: CASSQTSGRRETQYF
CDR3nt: TGTGCCAGCAGCCAAACTAGCGGGAGGAGAGAGACCCAGTACTTC

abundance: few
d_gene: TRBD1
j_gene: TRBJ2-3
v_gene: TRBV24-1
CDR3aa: CATNGQGATDTQYF
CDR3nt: TGTGCCACCAACGGACAGGGGGCCACAGATACGCAGTATTTT

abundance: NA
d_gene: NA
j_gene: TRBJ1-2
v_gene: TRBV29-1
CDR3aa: CSVEEGMEYGYTF
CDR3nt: TGCAGCGTTGAAGAGGGAATGGAGTATGGCTACACCTTC

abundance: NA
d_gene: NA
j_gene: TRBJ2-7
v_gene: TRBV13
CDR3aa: CASSLVKSGNYEQYF
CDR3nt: TGTGCCAGCAGCTTAGTTAAATCAGGGAACTACGAGCAGTACTTC

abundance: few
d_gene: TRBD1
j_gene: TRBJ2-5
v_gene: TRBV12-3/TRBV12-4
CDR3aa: CASSLNTGGGGETQYF
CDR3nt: TGTGCCAGCAGTTTAAATACAGGGGGAGGAGGAGAGACCCAGTACTTC

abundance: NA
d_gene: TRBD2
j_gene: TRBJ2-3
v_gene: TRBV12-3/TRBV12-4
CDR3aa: CASRSLAVTDTQYF
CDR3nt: TGTGCCAGCAGGTCACTAGCGGTCACAGATACGCAGTATTTT

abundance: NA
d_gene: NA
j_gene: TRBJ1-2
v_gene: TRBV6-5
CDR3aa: CASSTWGYGYTF
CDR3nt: TGTGCCAGCAGCACCTGGGGCTATGGCTACACCTTC

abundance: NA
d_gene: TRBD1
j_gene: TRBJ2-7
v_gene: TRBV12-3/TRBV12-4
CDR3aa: CASRIGTGLAYEQYF
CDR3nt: TGTGCCAGCAGGATAGGGACAGGACTCGCCTACGAGCAGTACTTC

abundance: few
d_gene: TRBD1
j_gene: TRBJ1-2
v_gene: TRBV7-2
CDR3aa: CASSLQPGTGYGYTF
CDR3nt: TGTGCCAGCAGCTTACAGCCCGGGACAGGCTATGGCTACACCTTC

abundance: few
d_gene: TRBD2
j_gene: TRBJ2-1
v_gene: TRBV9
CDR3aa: CASSEKSGEWHEQFF
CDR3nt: TGTGCCAGCAGCGAAAAAAGCGGGGAGTGGCATGAGCAGTTCTTC

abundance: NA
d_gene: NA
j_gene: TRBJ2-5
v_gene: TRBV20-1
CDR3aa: CSATRFNEQYF
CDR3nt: TGCAGTGCCACACGCTTTAATGAGCAGTACTTC